The TCR beta chain described here comes from a study of T cells in localized non-small cell lung cancer. Sequencing used immunoSEQ multiplex PCR; TCRdb keeps in-frame clones, though not all of them. The sample lists roughly 2,500 clones; 20% to 30% were seen once. This clone qualifies as medium-sized (0.01 to 0.1%). The ends were cut back, 5 bases at V and 2 bases at J, with 16 bases in the middle. Germline V lookup: CDR1 SGHNT, CDR2 YENEEA. The CDR3 sequence is 15 residues long. This chain links TRBV11-3 with TRBJ2-7, with D perhaps TRBD2 (5 bases). The specimen comprised lung tumor tissue, sampled before any cancer treatment. This TCR was sampled from a woman aged 40 to 75 with stage I squamous cell lung carcinoma. The CDR3, as DNA: TGTGCCAGCAGCCAAGTCGCTACGGGGACCTACGAGCAGTACTTC. The encoded protein is CASSQVATGTYEQYF.